Listed below are T cell receptor beta chains from one sample, sequenced in a study of blood T cell repertoires in COVID-19. Method: immunoSEQ multiplex PCR; TCRdb's copy keeps in-frame clones and lacks some. Among more than 250,000 clones listed, approximately 83% were seen once. Sequencing was performed on PBMCs or T cells enriched from blood (not recorded which). The receptors come from a man between 25 and 39 years old who had recovered from COVID-19. CDR3s include the opening cysteine and the closing phenylalanine or tryptophan. The D gene is left open where the match is weak. Size values are once, few and many counts, or a class for expanded clones, and some rows have none.

clone size	V gene	D gene	J gene	CDR3 DNA	CDR3 protein
-	TRBV10-3	TRBD2	TRBJ2-3	TGTGCCATCAGTGCTGCGGGGGGGACAGATACGCAGTATTTT	CAISAAGGTDTQYF
-	TRBV9	TRBD1	TRBJ1-2	TGTGCCAGCAGTGATCCTGGACAGGGCGTCTATGGCTACACCTTC	CASSDPGQGVYGYTF
once	TRBV5-1	TRBD1	TRBJ1-2	TGCGCCAGCAGCAAGGACAGGCCTGACGACTATGGCTACACCTTC	CASSKDRPDDYGYTF
-	TRBV5-1	TRBD1	TRBJ2-7	TGCGCCAGCAGCCCTGGACAGGGGGCCCACGAGCAGTACTTC	CASSPGQGAHEQYF
-	TRBV9	TRBD1	TRBJ1-5	TGTGCCAGCAGCGTGGGGGACAGCGAGGCGCGGCCCCAGCATTTT	CASSVGDSEARPQHF
-	TRBV10-3	-	TRBJ2-5	TGTGCCATCAGTGAGTCGGCAGGCCTGGGGACCCAGTACTTC	CAISESAGLGTQYF
-	TRBV7-2	-	TRBJ2-1	TGTGCCAGCAGCTTAGAGGCAGGGTTGCATGAGCAGTTCTTC	CASSLEAGLHEQFF
once	TRBV5-5	TRBD1	TRBJ2-6	TGTGCCAGCGGCTATCAGGGGGCTGGGGCCAACGTCCTGACTTTC	CASGYQGAGANVLTF
-	TRBV9	TRBD1	TRBJ2-2	TGTGCCAGCAGCGTAGGAGGGACAGGGGGTAGCACCGGGGAGCTGTTTTTT	CASSVGGTGGSTGELFF
-	TRBV25-1	TRBD1	TRBJ1-1	TGTGCCAGCCAAATACAGGGGGCGCGCACTGAAGCTTTCTTT	CASQIQGARTEAFF
-	TRBV30	-	TRBJ1-2	TGTGCCTGGAGTGTAGGGGGTGGTGGTGGCTACACCTTC	CAWSVGGGGGYTF
once	TRBV18	TRBD1	TRBJ2-7	TGTGCCAGCTCACCCGAGACAGGGGGCTTCGAGCAGTACTTC	CASSPETGGFEQYF
few	TRBV4-1	TRBD1	TRBJ1-5	TGCGCCAGCAGCCATGAATGGACAGGCAATAGTCCCCAGCATTTT	CASSHEWTGNSPQHF
-	TRBV6-4	-	TRBJ1-2	TGTGCCAGCAGTGCGGGGTTCGGCGGCTACACCTTC	CASSAGFGGYTF
-	TRBV6-4	TRBD2	TRBJ2-3	TGTGCCAGCAGTGGCCAGGGAGGGGCAGATACGCAGTATTTT	CASSGQGGADTQYF
-	TRBV10-3	-	TRBJ2-7	TGTGCCATCAGTGAGTCGCCAGGATCCCCTAACGAGCAGTACTTC	CAISESPGSPNEQYF
-	TRBV3-1/TRBV3-2	TRBD1	TRBJ2-7	TGTGCCAGCAGCCACAGGGGGCCCCCCTACGAGCAGTACTTC	CASSHRGPPYEQYF
-	TRBV27	TRBD1	TRBJ1-4	TGTGCCAGCAGTTTAAGGACAGGGGCTAATGAAAAACTGTTTTTT	CASSLRTGANEKLFF
-	TRBV9	TRBD1	TRBJ1-3	TGTGCCAGCAGCGGAGACAGGGGAGAGGCTCTGACTGGAAACACCATATATTTT	CASSGDRGEALTGNTIYF
-	TRBV18	-	TRBJ1-2	TGTGCCAGCTCACCCCCGAACAGGGAATTAAGGGGCTACACCTTC	CASSPPNRELRGYTF
-	TRBV7-2	-	TRBJ1-5	TGTGCCAGCAGCCCCCGGGCAGCGGACAATCAGCCCCAGCATTTT	CASSPRAADNQPQHF
once	TRBV6-5	-	TRBJ2-6	TGTGCCAGCAGTTACTCCCTAAGATCTGGGGCCAACGTCCTGACTTTC	CASSYSLRSGANVLTF
-	TRBV23-1	TRBD1	TRBJ1-5	TGCGCCAGCAGTCAAGTAGTGGGACAGGGTGATAGCAATCAGCCCCAGCATTTT	CASSQVVGQGDSNQPQHF
-	TRBV6-4	-	TRBJ1-6	TGTGCCAGCAGAGAACACGCCCGGGGGGTTAATTCACCCCTCCACTTT	CASREHARGVNSPLHF
-	TRBV11-2	-	TRBJ2-1	TGTGCCAGCAGCTTTAGTTATGAGCAGTTCTTC	CASSFSYEQFF
-	TRBV5-1	-	TRBJ2-3	TGCGCCAGCAGCTCACTAGTTGGGGACACAGATACGCAGTATTTT	CASSSLVGDTDTQYF
-	TRBV5-1	-	TRBJ2-7	TGCGCCAGCAGCTTGCGGGGCTCCTACGAGCAGTACTTC	CASSLRGSYEQYF
-	TRBV6-5	TRBD1	TRBJ1-2	TGTGCCAGCAGGAGCCGGACAGGGGATGGCTACACCTTC	CASRSRTGDGYTF
-	TRBV30	TRBD1	TRBJ2-7	TGTGCCTGGTCGACAGGGGGTACCTACGAGCAGTACTTC	CAWSTGGTYEQYF
-	TRBV5-5	TRBD1	TRBJ1-3	TGTGCCAGCAGCAAAGGGACAGGGGGCTCTGGAAACACCATATATTTT	CASSKGTGGSGNTIYF
-	TRBV27	TRBD2	TRBJ2-4	TGTGCCAGCAGCCGGGGACTAGCGGCCTCCAAAAACATTCAGTACTTC	CASSRGLAASKNIQYF
-	TRBV7-3	-	TRBJ1-4	TGTGCCAGCAGCTTCCTTCCCAATGAAAAACTGTTTTTT	CASSFLPNEKLFF
-	TRBV6-5	-	TRBJ1-3	TGTGCCAGCAGCCAGGGCGGAAACACCATATATTTT	CASSQGGNTIYF
-	TRBV7-2	-	TRBJ1-1	TGTGCCAGCAGCTTAGGACAGAGAACTGAAGCTTTCTTT	CASSLGQRTEAFF
-	TRBV7-2	TRBD1	TRBJ2-6	TGTGGGGCAGGGGGCTCCTATGTAGGGGCCAACGTCCTGACTTTC	CGAGGSYVGANVLTF
-	TRBV7-2	TRBD1	TRBJ1-2	TGTGCCAGCAGCCCGGACAGGTATAACTATGGCTACACCTTC	CASSPDRYNYGYTF
few	TRBV25-1	-	TRBJ2-1	TGTGCCAGCAGTGAAGCCAGCGAACAGTTCTTC	CASSEASEQFF
-	TRBV12-3/TRBV12-4	TRBD1	TRBJ2-5	TGTGCCAGCAAATCCACAGGGGGAGAGACCCAGTACTTC	CASKSTGGETQYF
-	TRBV24-1	TRBD1	TRBJ1-5	TGTGCCACCAGCCCCGCGACAGGGGGCCTTCAGCCCCAGCATTTT	CATSPATGGLQPQHF
-	TRBV2	TRBD2	TRBJ2-2	TGTGCCAGCAAAAGCGGGGGGGTAACCGGGGAGCTGTTTTTT	CASKSGGVTGELFF
-	TRBV7-3	-	TRBJ2-7	TGTGCCAGCAGCTCCCGGACAGACCACTACGAGCAGTACTTC	CASSSRTDHYEQYF
-	TRBV24-1	TRBD1	TRBJ2-1	TGTGCCACCAGTGGGACAGGCCATTACAATGAGCAGTTCTTC	CATSGTGHYNEQFF
-	TRBV5-1	TRBD1	TRBJ2-1	TGCGCCAGCAGCTCCACAGGGGGCGGTGAGCAGTTCTTC	CASSSTGGGEQFF
-	TRBV6-4	-	TRBJ1-2	TGTGCCAGCAGTGACTCGAACAGGGGCTACACCTTC	CASSDSNRGYTF
-	TRBV29-1	-	TRBJ1-4	TGCAGCGTGGCCACAGGACAATCCGAAAAACTGTTTTTT	CSVATGQSEKLFF
-	TRBV7-9	TRBD2	TRBJ2-1	TGTGCCAGCAGCTTGGGGACTAGCCCCCACTCCTACAATGAGCAGTTCTTC	CASSLGTSPHSYNEQFF
-	TRBV5-4	TRBD1	TRBJ1-1	TGTGCCAGCAGCTTGGAAGGGGGCGCGGGCACTGAAGCTTTCTTT	CASSLEGGAGTEAFF
-	TRBV4-2	-	TRBJ2-3	TGTGCCAGCAGCCAAGTAGACGGGGGAGGGGGTAACACGCAGTATTTT	CASSQVDGGGGNTQYF
-	TRBV2	TRBD2	TRBJ2-3	TGTGCCAGCAGTGTTGGTAGCGGGGGTTCTCCTAGCACAGATACGCAGTATTTT	CASSVGSGGSPSTDTQYF
-	TRBV14	-	TRBJ1-2	TGTGCCAGCAGTCCCACTCCTAACTATGGCTACACCTTC	CASSPTPNYGYTF
once	TRBV7-9	TRBD2	TRBJ2-3	TGTGCCAGCAGCCCCTTGACTAGCGGAAGCACAGATACGCAGTATTTT	CASSPLTSGSTDTQYF